Listed here are 17 T cell receptor beta chains from one sample, sequenced in a study of vaccination effects on CD4 cells after COVID-19 (dated by TCRdb to the early 2020s). The antigens of these receptors remain unknown. The ViraFEST assay stimulated PBMC with viral peptide pools and then used TCR sequencing to identify antigen-specific CD4+ T cell clonotypes by expansion. After around eleven days of culture, CD4+ T cells were isolated with the EasySep CD4+ T cell isolation kit. Participants received two doses of either the BNT162b2 or the mRNA-1273 mRNA SARS-CoV-2 vaccine. Libraries were constructed by the immunoSEQ multiplex PCR assay. TCRdb's version of the immuneACCESS table is confined to in-frame rearrangements and falls short of the full clone set. An unresolved V gene accounts for under half of the shortfall where checked; the remainder is of unknown origin. Counted in this sample were approximately 83,000 clones; over 75% of them appeared once. The ten largest clones take up under 1.2% of the sample.

The material sequenced was CD4+ T cells from PBMCs cultured with HCoV-OC43 spike peptides, taken after COVID-19 vaccination. The sample's cell subset or site label, decoded: HCoV-OC43 spike overlapping peptide pool stimulation. These receptors came from a human donor who received a COVID-19 vaccine.

This clone has only one observation. The V gene is TRBV15, the J gene TRBJ1-3; D is perhaps TRBD1 (5 bases). Trimming shortened V by 1 base and J by 3 bases, and 13 bases separated the two germline ends. There are 16 residues in the CDR3. Germline-derived CDR1 and CDR2 are LNHNV and YYDKDF (reference sequence). The CDR3 reads CATSRATGTVGNTIYF. The CDR3, as DNA: TGTGCCACCAGCAGAGCGACGGGGACGGTTGGAAACACCATATATTTT.

V is TRBV4-1 and J is TRBJ2-1, with D unresolved. V shed 4 bases and J shed 6 bases, with 10 bases lying between them. This CDR3 spans 13 amino acids. CDR1 MGHRA and CDR2 YSYEKL come from the germline V gene. The CDR3 DNA reads TGCGCCAGCAGCCCACTCAGTCTCAATGAGCAGTTCTTC. It translates to CASSPLSLNEQFF.

J is TRBJ1-5 and V is TRBV19; D is perhaps TRBD1 (6 bases). The V gene's germline CDR1 is LNHDA and CDR2 SQIVND (reference sequence). With 9 bases removed from V and 0 bases from J, the gap between germline ends came to 15 bases. The CDR3 runs 15 residues. The CDR3 DNA follows: TGTGCCAGCAGCCGGGACACTTTTAGCAATCAGCCCCAGCATTTT. Translated, it gives CASSRDTFSNQPQHF.

This clone was seen a handful of times. The chain carries TRBV25-1 and TRBJ2-5, with 9 bases fitting TRBD1. The ends lost 3 bases at V and 5 bases at J; junction bases unmatched: 7. The CDR3 runs 15 residues. The germline CDR1 and CDR2 sequences are MGHDK and SYGVNS. CDR3: CASSDRDRVIETQYF. DNA for the CDR3: TGTGCCAGCAGTGATCGGGACAGGGTTATTGAGACCCAGTACTTC.

This clone was seen only a few times. V is TRBV11-2 and J is TRBJ2-2, with D maybe TRBD2 (6 bases). The CDR3 loop spans 15 amino acids. The germline V gene has CDR1 SGHAT and CDR2 FQNNGV. V lost 10 bases to trimming and J lost 3 bases, with 18 bases between them. The CDR3, as DNA: TGTGCCACCAAAACTAGCTTGGGTGACACCGGGGAGCTGTTTTTT. Translated: CATKTSLGDTGELFF. Combining the CDR3 with reference TRBV11-2 and TRBJ2-2 gives the whole variable domain EAGVAQSPRYKIIEKRQSVAFWCNPISGHATLYWYQQILGQGPKLLIQFQNNGVVDDSQLPKDRFSAERLKGVDSTLKIQPAKLEDSAVYLCATKTSLGDTGELFFGEGSRLTVL.

The chain is built from TRBV18 and TRBJ1-2; no reliable D call. The V gene lost 6 bases and the J gene lost 1 base, with 6 bases spanning the gap. The CDR3 is 12 residues long. CDR1 is KGHSH, CDR2 LQKENI, per germline. The CDR3 region has the DNA TGTGCCAGCTCCACGAATAACTATGGCTACACCTTC. Translating it yields CASSTNNYGYTF.

This chain joins TRBV27 and TRBJ2-7, with 7 nucleotides matching TRBD1. V lost 4 bases, J lost 4 bases, and 10 bases stayed unmatched. CDR1 and CDR2 (germline): MNHEY, SMNVEV (reference sequence). CDR3 length equals 15 residues. Here the CDR3 reads CASSSIVTGHYEQYV. The CDR3, as DNA: TGTGCCAGCAGTTCCATTGTGACAGGGCATTACGAGCAGTACGTC.

This chain links TRBV23-1 with TRBJ2-1; D possibly corresponds to TRBD1 (6 bases). TRBV23-1 is classed as an ORF, of uncertain function. CDR3 length: 14 amino acids. The V and J ends lost 3 bases and 6 bases respectively, with 12 bases between them. CDR3 region: CASSQGAIINEQFF. The CDR3 DNA is TGCGCCAGCAGTCAGGGGGCGATTATCAATGAGCAGTTCTTC.

The V and J genes are TRBV20-1 and TRBJ1-4; D unclear. This CDR3 has 15 amino acids. Germline V gene lookup returns CDR1 DFQATT and CDR2 SNEGSKA (reference sequence). V was pared by 3 bases and J by 2 bases, with 13 bases between. Here the CDR3 reads CSASGLAPTNEKLFF. DNA for the CDR3: TGCAGTGCTAGTGGGTTAGCTCCGACTAATGAAAAACTGTTTTTT.

The chain joins TRBV5-4 to TRBJ1-2, with no clear D. The V gene's germline CDR1 is SGHNT and CDR2 YYREEE (reference sequence). V lost 9 bases and J lost 8, with 20 bases in between. This CDR3 is 13 amino acids long. Written as DNA, the CDR3 is TGTGCCACCGGTGGGGAGGTACGTCGCGGCTACACCTTC. Its translation: CATGGEVRRGYTF.

This clone has only a few counts. This chain connects TRBV6-1 to TRBJ1-3; D ambiguous. There are 12 residues in the CDR3. The germline V gene has CDR1 MNHNS and CDR2 SASEGT. Trimming shortened V by 1 base and J by 6 bases, and 4 bases separated the two germline ends. The CDR3 here is CASSEVTNTIYF. CDR3 nucleotide sequence: TGTGCCAGCAGTGAAGTTACAAACACCATATATTTT.

This clone has only a few counts. The V call is TRBV7-7, the J call TRBJ2-3, with D perhaps TRBD1 or TRBD2 (5 bases each). This CDR3 has 15 residues. Germline V gives CDR1 SSHAT, CDR2 FNYEAQ (reference sequence). Trimming cost V 5 bases and J 2 bases, with 14 bases left between them. Here the CDR3 DNA reads TGTGCCAGCAGCCGGGTTGGGGGTTTCACAGATACGCAGTATTTT. It yields the protein CASSRVGGFTDTQYF.

The V call is TRBV12-3 or TRBV12-4, the J call TRBJ1-3; unclear D gene. V was trimmed by 5 bases and J by 0 bases, leaving 5 bases between them. The CDR3 has 13 residues. The DNA of the CDR3 is TGTGCCAGCAGTGCATACTCTGGAAACACCATATATTTT. It encodes CASSAYSGNTIYF.

This clone showed up just once. The genes are TRBV24-1 and TRBJ2-1, with 9 bases matching TRBD1. The V gene's germline CDR1 is KGHDR and CDR2 SFDVKD. The CDR3 runs 13 residues. J was trimmed by 6 bases and V by 6 bases; bases with no gene match: 2. The CDR3 protein is CATSRGQGNEQFF. The CDR3 DNA follows: TGTGCCACCAGTAGGGGACAGGGCAATGAGCAGTTCTTC.

V is TRBV7-2 and J is TRBJ2-1; D is tentatively TRBD1 or TRBD2 (5 bases each). The germline V gene encodes CDR1 SGHTA and CDR2 FQGNSA. CDR3 length: 13 residues. V shed 2 bases and J shed 8 bases, with 10 bases lying between them. The CDR3 nucleotides read TGTGCCAGCAGCTTACGCAGGGACGATGAGCAGTTCTTC. Residues: CASSLRRDDEQFF.

CDR3 nucleotides: TGTGCCAGCAGTACCACAGGATTACTCTCCTACGAGCAGTACGTC. This gives the protein CASSTTGLLSYEQYV. The genes are TRBV28 and TRBJ2-7; D possibly corresponds to TRBD1 (5 bases). The V gene's germline CDR1 is MDHEN and CDR2 SYDVKM. CDR3 length equals 15 residues. Trimming left V 5 bases short and J 0 bases short, with 14 bases between.

The rearrangement joins TRBV6-5 to TRBJ1-1, with 7 bases lining up with TRBD1. The CDR3 spans 14 residues. V gave up 6 bases and J gave up 13 bases; unmatched junction bases: 17. The germline gives CDR1 MNHEY, CDR2 SVGAGI. CDR3 DNA: TGTGCCAGCAGCGAGAGGAGGGACAGCGTCCCGAATTTCTTT. It encodes CASSERRDSVPNFF.